The entry below describes one TCR beta chain. This sample was taken from a study of technical replicates of blood from a handful of donors. Using immunoSEQ multiplex PCR, the repertoire was profiled, and TCRdb retains in-frame clones only, with some absent. This table holds more than 80,000 clones, 96% found once. Trimming removed 6 bases from V and 9 bases from J, with 15 bases in between. The CDR3 extends over 11 amino acids. Germline V gene sequence: CDR1 DFQATT, CDR2 SNEGSKA (reference sequence). The chain carries TRBV20-1 and TRBJ2-7, with TRBD1 as a possible D gene (5 bases). Sequenced material: T cells isolated from PBMCs. The clonotype comes from a human donor in good health. CDR3 amino acids: CSAPGARGQYF. The CDR3 region has the DNA TGCAGTGCGCCTGGGGCTAGGGGGCAGTACTTC.